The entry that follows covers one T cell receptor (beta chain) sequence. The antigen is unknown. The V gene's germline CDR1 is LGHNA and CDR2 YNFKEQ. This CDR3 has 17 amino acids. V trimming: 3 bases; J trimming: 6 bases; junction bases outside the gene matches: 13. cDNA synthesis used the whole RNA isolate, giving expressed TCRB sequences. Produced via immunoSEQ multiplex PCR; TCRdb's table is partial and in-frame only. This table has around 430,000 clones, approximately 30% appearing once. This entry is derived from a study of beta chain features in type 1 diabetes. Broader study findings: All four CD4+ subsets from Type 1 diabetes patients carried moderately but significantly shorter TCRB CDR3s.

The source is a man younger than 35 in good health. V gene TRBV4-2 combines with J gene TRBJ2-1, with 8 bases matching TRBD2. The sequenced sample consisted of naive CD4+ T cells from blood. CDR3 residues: CASSQSPGLGGANEQFF. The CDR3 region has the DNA TGTGCCAGCAGCCAGTCCCCGGGACTAGGGGGGGCCAATGAGCAGTTCTTC.